A selection of T cell receptor beta chains follows, all from one sample in a study of T cell repertoires in cytomegalovirus infection. TCRdb called the reads again in MiXCR, with one record for every CDR3 protein. This table holds 680,000 or so distinct CDR3 sequences, roughly a third found once. Sequencing was performed on PBMCs. The receptors originated from a human donor in good health (CMV status not recorded). Some clones in this sample may be carry-over from other donors' samples. Both conserved end residues are part of each CDR3. Fields, in order: D gene, clone size, V gene, J gene, CDR3 DNA, CDR3 protein. A D gene is named only where the DNA matches it firmly. The listing skips clone size in some rows; elsewhere it reads once, few, many or a size class.

D gene: .; clone size: .; V gene: TRBV3-1; J gene: TRBJ2-1; CDR3 DNA: TGTGCCAGCAGCCAAGAGACGGGGGTCGCTTACAATGAGCAGTTCTTC; CDR3 protein: CASSQETGVAYNEQFF
D gene: .; clone size: many; V gene: TRBV7-2; J gene: TRBJ2-3; CDR3 DNA: TGTGCCAGCAGCTTAGTAGCTGCGAGCACAGATACGCAGTATTTT; CDR3 protein: CASSLVAASTDTQYF
D gene: .; clone size: few; V gene: TRBV20-1; J gene: TRBJ2-2; CDR3 DNA: TGCAGTGCTAGGAAAGGGCAGGGGAACACCGGGGAGCTGTTTTTT; CDR3 protein: CSARKGQGNTGELFF
D gene: .; clone size: .; V gene: TRBV19; J gene: TRBJ1-3; CDR3 DNA: TGTGCCAGTATAGATGGCTCTGGAAACACCATATATTTT; CDR3 protein: CASIDGSGNTIYF
D gene: TRBD1; clone size: .; V gene: TRBV6-8; J gene: TRBJ1-1; CDR3 DNA: TGTGCCAGCAGTCCCCAGGGGGCAACGAACACTGAAGCTTTCTTT; CDR3 protein: CASSPQGATNTEAFF
D gene: .; clone size: many; V gene: TRBV10-3; J gene: TRBJ2-3; CDR3 DNA: TGTGCCATCAGGGACACGGGCGGACCTCGGGGAGATACGCAGTATTTT; CDR3 protein: CAIRDTGGPRGDTQYF
D gene: .; clone size: .; V gene: TRBV19; J gene: TRBJ1-1; CDR3 DNA: TGTGCCAGTAGTACTCTCACAGGGATTGAAGCTTTCTTT; CDR3 protein: CASSTLTGIEAFF
D gene: .; clone size: many; V gene: TRBV7-8; J gene: TRBJ1-3; CDR3 DNA: TGTGCCAGCAGCCCACGGATGGGTGGAAACACCATATATTTT; CDR3 protein: CASSPRMGGNTIYF
D gene: .; clone size: .; V gene: TRBV6-6; J gene: TRBJ1-4; CDR3 DNA: TGTGCCAGCAGTCTCTCCGACAGAAATAATGAAAAACTGTTTTTT; CDR3 protein: CASSLSDRNNEKLFF
D gene: TRBD2; clone size: .; V gene: TRBV4-2; J gene: TRBJ2-1; CDR3 DNA: TGTGCCAGCAGCCCCCAACCGGGGGAGGGACTAGCGGACAATGAGCAGTTCTTC; CDR3 protein: CASSPQPGEGLADNEQFF
D gene: TRBD1; clone size: .; V gene: TRBV28; J gene: TRBJ1-5; CDR3 DNA: TGTGCCAGCAGCGCCCCCGGGACAGGGGTAAAGCAGCCCCAGCATTTT; CDR3 protein: CASSAPGTGVKQPQHF
D gene: TRBD2; clone size: .; V gene: TRBV6-6; J gene: TRBJ2-1; CDR3 DNA: TGTGCCAGCAGCTCCGGGACTAGAAGTGAGCAGTTCTTC; CDR3 protein: CASSSGTRSEQFF
D gene: .; clone size: few; V gene: TRBV12-5; J gene: TRBJ2-2; CDR3 DNA: TGTGCTAGTGGTTTGGTAGGGAGGGGGACGAACACCGGGGAGCTGTTTTTT; CDR3 protein: CASGLVGRGTNTGELFF
D gene: TRBD2; clone size: .; V gene: TRBV30; J gene: TRBJ2-6; CDR3 DNA: TGTGCCTGGAATCCTTTTAGGGGAGGGACGATTCTCTCTGGGGCCAACGTCCTGACTTTC; CDR3 protein: CAWNPFRGGTILSGANVLTF
D gene: TRBD1; clone size: few; V gene: TRBV19; J gene: TRBJ1-2; CDR3 DNA: TGTGCCAGTAGGGGACAGGCCTACTATGGCTACACCTTC; CDR3 protein: CASRGQAYYGYTF
D gene: .; clone size: once; V gene: TRBV7-9; J gene: TRBJ1-2; CDR3 DNA: TGTGCCAGCACCGCAGGGCAAGGCGGCTACAGCTTC; CDR3 protein: CASTAGQGGYSF
D gene: .; clone size: few; V gene: TRBV7-6; J gene: TRBJ1-1; CDR3 DNA: TGTGCCAGCTCCAGGACAGACCTCATGAACACTGAAGCTTTCTTT; CDR3 protein: CASSRTDLMNTEAFF
D gene: .; clone size: many; V gene: TRBV7-6; J gene: TRBJ1-1; CDR3 DNA: TGTGCCAGCAGCTTAGGAGGGAGGCGGGAAGCTTTCTTT; CDR3 protein: CASSLGGRREAFF
D gene: .; clone size: .; V gene: TRBV5-1; J gene: TRBJ2-2; CDR3 DNA: TGCGCCAGCAAGAGGACCAGATCAGACACCGGGGAGCTGTTTTTT; CDR3 protein: CASKRTRSDTGELFF
D gene: .; clone size: .; V gene: TRBV28; J gene: TRBJ2-3; CDR3 DNA: TGTGCCAGCAGTAGGTTGGGATCGGGATTGACGATGGATACGCAGTATTTT; CDR3 protein: CASSRLGSGLTMDTQYF